This entry is about one TCR beta chain. Its target is not known. One end of the junction fails to match germline, which may point to a read error. The sample belongs to a study of CD8+CD57+ T cells in acquired aplastic anemia. Study information: CD4+ and CD8+ cells, once sorted, gave DNA averaging roughly 3.4 ug. Researchers reported that healthy donors averaged about 10 million reads for CD4+ cells.

The template used for profiling TCR beta VDJ and CDR3 was genomic DNA. Via MiXCR, TCRdb re-called the reads, giving one row per CDR3 protein. This repertoire shows around 230,000 distinct CDR3 sequences, 60% to 65% found once; its top ten account for around 28%. Regarding the study as a whole: Overlapping CD8+ CDR3 repertoires of patients and controls contained nearly 30 shared sequences. No significant patient-versus-control difference appeared in CD8+ Simpson's diversity.

Germline CDR1 reads LNHNV; CDR2 reads YYDKDF (reference sequence). CDR3 length equals 14 residues. Material for sequencing was sorted CD4+, CD8+, or CD8+CD57+ T cells (not recorded which) from PBMCs. The J gene is TRBJ2-7, the V gene TRBV15; 10 positions agree with TRBD1. The sequence was collected from a human donor in good health. The CDR3 DNA reads TGCGCCACCAAAAAGGACAGGGGGGTTCCTGGGCAGTACTTC. Protein product: CATKKDRGVPGQYF.